Presented here are 5 T cell receptor beta chains from one specimen sequenced in a study of blood T cell repertoires in COVID-19. Method: immunoSEQ multiplex PCR; TCRdb's copy keeps in-frame clones and lacks some. The table shows more than 150,000 clones, with more than 85% occurring only once. The sequencing input was PBMCs or T cells enriched from blood (not recorded which). Receptors were obtained from a woman aged 45-59 years who had recovered from COVID-19.

V and J are TRBV7-9 and TRBJ2-3; D is unclear. The CDR3 is 12 residues long. Germline CDR1 SEHNR, CDR2 FQNEAQ (reference sequence). V was clipped by 4 bases and J by 3 bases, with 5 bases between them. As DNA, the CDR3 is TGTGCCAGCAGCTCGTCGACAGATACGCAGTATTTT. This encodes CASSSSTDTQYF.

This chain connects TRBV6-6 to TRBJ1-5, with TRBD1 identical over 9 bases. Germline V lookup: CDR1 MNHNY, CDR2 SVGAGI (reference sequence). V shed 6 bases, J shed 4 bases, and the junction held 4 bases outside the gene matches. The CDR3 runs 14 residues. CDR3 DNA sequence: TGTGCCAGCAGAAAGACAGGGGGAAATCAGCCCCAGCATTTT. It specifies CASRKTGGNQPQHF.

This clone appeared a few times. This chain connects TRBV5-1 to TRBJ2-2; D is undetermined. Trimming pared 5 bases from V and 6 bases from J, leaving 11 bases between. The CDR3 spans 13 residues. Germline lookup yields CDR1 SGHRS and CDR2 YFSETQ. CDR3 residues: CASSFRPAGELFF. CDR3 DNA sequence: TGCGCCAGCAGTTTCCGCCCGGCCGGGGAGCTGTTTTTT.

The V gene is TRBV18, the J gene TRBJ1-2; D unresolved. Between the trimmed V and J ends, which lost 6 bases and 6 bases, there was a span of 14 bases. This CDR3 is 13 amino acids long. Germline-derived CDR1 and CDR2 are KGHSH and LQKENI. CDR3 sequence reads: CASSTLASDGYTF. Written as DNA, the CDR3 is TGTGCCAGCTCGACCCTAGCTTCCGATGGCTACACCTTC.

The V call is TRBV4-2, the J call TRBJ1-2; unclear D gene. Germline V gene lookup returns CDR1 LGHNA and CDR2 YNFKEQ. The CDR3 consists of 14 residues. V was shortened by 6 bases and J by 6 bases, with 17 bases between the two germline ends. CDR3 loop: CASRTYRMGDGYTF. The CDR3 DNA sequence: TGTGCCAGCAGAACCTACAGAATGGGTGATGGCTACACCTTC.